The 27 T cell receptor beta chains given below trace back to one sample, sequenced in a study of Tregs in tolerant kidney transplant recipients. Sequenced by immunoSEQ multiplex PCR; TCRdb stores in-frame clones only, minus some. The repertoire holds fewer than 55,000 clones, with around nine tenths as singletons. Mixed chimerism was transient after nonmyeloablative marrow transplants from related graft donors. Specimen: CD8+ T cells from blood (PBMCs), collected 12 months after the transplant. The receptors derive from a human patient who received a combined kidney and bone marrow transplant. Some T cells may be the graft donor's.

The gene calls are TRBV2 and TRBJ2-3; D unresolved. Germline V CDR1 and CDR2: SNHLY, FYNNEI. Trimming cost V 6 bases and J 0 bases, with 16 bases left between them. CDR3 size: 16 residues. DNA for the CDR3: TGTGCCAGCAGCGTCTGGGCCTCCTCTAGCACAGATACGCAGTATTTT. Amino acid sequence: CASSVWASSSTDTQYF.

J is TRBJ2-7 and V is TRBV28, with TRBD2 as a possible D gene (5 bases). V was cut by 2 bases and J by 3 bases, with 11 bases left in between. Germline V gene data show CDR1 as MDHEN and CDR2 as SYDVKM. There are 14 residues in the CDR3. The CDR3 reads CASSLRGLYYEQYF. The CDR3 DNA is TGTGCCAGCAGTTTACGGGGATTGTACTACGAGCAGTACTTC.

The J gene is TRBJ1-2, the V gene TRBV7-2; no clear D. The CDR3 sequence is 14 residues long. The germline CDR1 and CDR2 sequences are SGHTA and FQGNSA. Trimming took 3 bases from V and 4 from J, leaving 12 bases between them. Written as DNA, the CDR3 is TGTGCCAGCAGCTTCGAACTAAACGCCTATGGCTACACCTTC. It codes for CASSFELNAYGYTF.

This clone was recorded once. This rearrangement joins TRBV13 to TRBJ2-7, with 8 bases lining up with TRBD1. The germline CDR1 and CDR2 sequences are PRHDT and FYEKMQ (reference sequence). V was clipped by 5 bases and J by 0 bases; unmatched bases: 6. This CDR3 contains 15 residues. The CDR3 DNA sequence: TGTGCCAGCAGCATTCGACAGGGGATCTCCTACGAGCAGTACTTC. Protein product: CASSIRQGISYEQYF.

This rearrangement joins TRBV11-2 to TRBJ1-2; no reliable D call. Germline V gene sequence: CDR1 SGHAT, CDR2 FQNNGV. The CDR3 has 15 amino acids. Trimming pared 1 base from V and 3 bases from J, leaving 12 bases between. CDR3 protein: CASSLGARPHYGYTF. CDR3 DNA sequence: TGTGCCAGCAGCTTAGGCGCGCGGCCTCACTATGGCTACACCTTC.

J is TRBJ2-7 and V is TRBV10-3; D remains ambiguous. V was shortened by 10 bases and J by 3 bases, with 13 bases between the two germline ends. This CDR3 spans 12 amino acids. CDR1 is ENHRY, CDR2 SYGVKD, per germline. CDR3 sequence (DNA): TGTGCCACGACGAGCCCTAGCTACGAGCAGTACTTC. This gives the protein CATTSPSYEQYF.

A few counts support this clone. V and J are TRBV14 and TRBJ1-2; 7 bases line up with TRBD1. Unmatched junction bases numbered 5, after V lost 2 bases and J lost 2 bases. Looked up from germline, CDR1 is SGHDN and CDR2 is FVKESK. The CDR3 sequence is 15 residues long. Here the CDR3 reads CASSQSTGTNYGYTF. CDR3 bases: TGTGCCAGCAGCCAATCGACAGGGACGAACTATGGCTACACCTTC. Based on the CDR3 plus reference TRBV14 and TRBJ1-2, the full variable domain is EAGVTQFPSHSVIEKGQTVTLRCDPISGHDNLYWYRRVMGKEIKFLLHFVKESKQDESGMPNNRFLAERTGGTYSTLKVQPAELEDSGVYFCASSQSTGTNYGYTFGSGTRLTVV.

V and J are TRBV30 and TRBJ2-1; D might be TRBD2 (6 bases). Germline V gives CDR1 GTSNPN, CDR2 SVGIG (reference sequence). V dropped 3 bases and J dropped 9 bases, with 12 bases sitting between them. The CDR3 covers 12 residues. The CDR3 nucleotides read TGTGCCTGGAGCGCCGGGGGTTCTGAGCAGTTCTTC. This encodes CAWSAGGSEQFF.

This sequence joins TRBV27 and TRBJ2-7; 12 bases line up with TRBD2. Germline V gene lookup returns CDR1 MNHEY and CDR2 SMNVEV (reference sequence). The CDR3 is 15 amino acids. V lost 4 bases to trimming and J lost 4 bases; unmatched junction nucleotides: 5. CDR3 sequence (DNA): TGTGCCAGCAGTTCCCCTAGCGGGAGGGCTTACGAGCAGTACTTC. It codes for CASSSPSGRAYEQYF.

The V call is TRBV11-1, the J call TRBJ2-1, with D tentatively TRBD2 (5 bases). Germline V gene lookup returns CDR1 SGHAT and CDR2 FQDESV (reference sequence). Trimming stripped 5 bases from V and 0 bases from J, with 14 bases between. The CDR3 is 16 amino acids. The CDR3 DNA is TGTGCCAGCAGCCCCTTCCCGGGGAGCTCCTACAATGAGCAGTTCTTC. Protein sequence: CASSPFPGSSYNEQFF.

The chain couples TRBV27 to TRBJ2-3, with D maybe TRBD1 (6 bases). The germline gives CDR1 MNHEY, CDR2 SMNVEV (reference sequence). The ends were cut back, 3 bases at V and 0 bases at J, with 13 bases in the middle. CDR3 length equals 16 residues. CDR3 sequence: CASSFVQGPSTDTQYF. The CDR3 DNA reads as TGTGCCAGCAGTTTTGTACAGGGCCCGAGCACAGATACGCAGTATTTT.

The chain is built from TRBV28 and TRBJ1-3, with 9 bases lining up with TRBD1. Losses at the gene ends were 6 bases for V and 6 bases for J; bases not matched to a gene: 6. In germline, CDR1 is MDHEN, CDR2 SYDVKM. This CDR3 is 14 amino acids long. DNA of the CDR3: TGTGCCAGCAGCCCCGGGACAGGGTTAAACACCATATATTTT. It is translated as CASSPGTGLNTIYF.

The rearrangement links TRBV5-6 to TRBJ2-7; D may be TRBD1 (5 bases). Per germline, CDR1 SGHDT and CDR2 YYEEEE. There are 13 residues in the CDR3. Trimming stripped 6 bases from V and 0 bases from J, with 10 bases between. The CDR3 here is CASTPRDSYEQYF. For the CDR3, the DNA is TGTGCCAGCACCCCCAGGGACTCCTACGAGCAGTACTTC.

This sequence joins TRBV30 and TRBJ2-3; no reliable D call. The CDR3 loop spans 10 amino acids. Germline V CDR1 and CDR2: GTSNPN, SVGIG (reference sequence). V lost 7 bases, J lost 2 bases, and 4 bases lay in between. The CDR3 sequence is CAFYTDTQYF. The CDR3 DNA reads as TGTGCCTTTTACACAGATACGCAGTATTTT.

The chain combines TRBV9 with TRBJ2-3; D is uncertain. The CDR3 covers 15 residues. Per the germline V gene, CDR1 is SGDLS and CDR2 is YYNGEE. The V end lost 1 base, the J end lost 1 base, and 10 bases lay between the germline ends. The CDR3 sequence: CASSVWREGTDTQYF. Written as DNA, the CDR3 is TGTGCCAGCAGCGTATGGAGAGAGGGCACAGATACGCAGTATTTT.

The genes are TRBV19 and TRBJ2-2, with TRBD1 as a possible D gene (5 bases). The germline gives CDR1 LNHDA, CDR2 SQIVND (reference sequence). V shed 10 bases and J shed 3 bases, with 12 bases lying between them. The CDR3 is 13 residues long. The CDR3 protein is CAIRQTDTGELFF. CDR3 coding DNA: TGTGCCATTAGACAGACCGACACCGGGGAGCTGTTTTTT.

CDR3 region: CASSDSPRPWTGGDGYTF. The DNA for the CDR3 is TGTGCCAGCAGTGATTCCCCTCGTCCATGGACAGGGGGCGATGGCTACACCTTC. This chain links TRBV2 with TRBJ1-2, with TRBD1 matching over 11 bases. The junction had 15 bases not matched to a gene; V was cut back by 3 bases and J by 6 bases. Germline V CDR1 and CDR2: SNHLY, FYNNEI. The CDR3 totals 18 residues.

V gene TRBV6-1 combines with J gene TRBJ1-2, with 12 positions matching TRBD1. The CDR3 runs 15 residues. From germline, CDR1 is MNHNS and CDR2 SASEGT. V lost 10 bases, J lost 6 bases, and 12 bases stayed unmatched. The CDR3 DNA follows: TGTGCCATACGTAGCGGGACAGGGGGCTTAGATGGCTACACCTTC. Its translation is CAIRSGTGGLDGYTF.

This clone was recorded only once. The gene calls are TRBV9 and TRBJ1-1, with TRBD1 identical over 10 bases. In germline, CDR1 is SGDLS, CDR2 YYNGEE. The CDR3 consists of 19 residues. V gave up 2 bases and J gave up 0 bases; unmatched junction bases: 13. The CDR3 reads CASSVRDRGDGGLNTEAFF. The CDR3, as DNA: TGTGCCAGCAGCGTCCGGGACAGGGGTGATGGTGGGCTGAACACTGAAGCTTTCTTT. Complete variable domain (other parts from reference TRBV9 and TRBJ1-1): DSGVTQTPKHLITATGQRVTLRCSPRSGDLSVYWYQQSLDQGLQFLIQYYNGEERAKGNILERFSAQQFPDLHSELNLSSLELGDSALYFCASSVRDRGDGGLNTEAFFGQGTRLTVV.

The V call is TRBV7-6, the J call TRBJ2-7; 13 bases match TRBD2. The ends lost 2 bases at V and 4 bases at J; junction bases unmatched: 17. The germline V gene has CDR1 SGHVS and CDR2 FNYEAQ. The length of the CDR3 is 20 residues. CDR3 in amino acids: CASSLSDAIRTSGSLYEQYF. CDR3 nucleotide sequence: TGTGCCAGCAGCTTATCGGACGCGATACGGACTAGCGGGAGTTTGTACGAGCAGTACTTC.

V usage is TRBV7-9 and J usage is TRBJ1-1; tentative D call: TRBD1 (5 bases). Trimming took 3 bases from V and 6 from J, leaving 11 bases between them. The CDR3 spans 13 residues. Germline CDR1 reads SEHNR; CDR2 reads FQNEAQ (reference sequence). CDR3 sequence: CASSFGGVAEAFF. The CDR3 DNA reads TGTGCCAGCAGCTTCGGGGGGGTAGCTGAAGCTTTCTTT.

J is TRBJ1-1 and V is TRBV13; unclear D gene. The CDR3 loop spans 12 amino acids. Trimming shortened V by 7 bases and J by 3 bases, and 9 bases separated the two germline ends. The V gene's germline CDR1 is PRHDT and CDR2 FYEKMQ (reference sequence). Here the CDR3 reads CASTLYDTEAFF. As DNA, the CDR3 is TGTGCCAGCACCCTATACGACACTGAAGCTTTCTTT.

J is TRBJ2-1 and V is TRBV10-1, with TRBD1 as a possible D gene (7 bases). V was pared by 7 bases and J by 2 bases, with 12 bases between. The CDR3 is 14 amino acids. The germline CDR1 and CDR2 sequences are WNHNN and SYGVQD (reference sequence). The DNA of the CDR3 is TGCGCCAGCAAGGAGGGGGCCCCCTACAATGAGCAGTTCTTC. It translates to CASKEGAPYNEQFF.

The rearrangement uses TRBV6-1 and TRBJ1-2; D gene ambiguous. V lost 3 bases and J lost 4, with 12 bases in between. CDR1 and CDR2 (germline): MNHNS, SASEGT. The CDR3 consists of 14 residues. CDR3 protein: CASSDEPRGYGYTF. The CDR3 DNA follows: TGTGCCAGCAGTGACGAGCCTCGCGGCTATGGCTACACCTTC.

This clone appeared once. The CDR3 region has the DNA TGCAGCGTTGTAAGTCGGGACAGGAAATTTGCTCCCTACGAGCAGTACTTC. Translated: CSVVSRDRKFAPYEQYF. This sequence joins TRBV29-1 and TRBJ2-7, with 8 bases that match TRBD1. CDR3 size: 17 residues. With V trimmed by 4 bases and J by 2 bases, 16 bases remained unmatched. Germline values: CDR1 SQVTM, CDR2 ANQGSEA.

The chain has TRBV4-1 and TRBJ2-1; 7 bases align to TRBD2. Trimming at V came to 11 bases and at J to 3 bases, leaving 4 bases not matched to a gene. CDR1 MGHRA and CDR2 YSYEKL come from the germline V gene. The length of the CDR3 is 12 residues. As DNA, the CDR3 is TGCGCCGCGGGGGACCTCTACAATGAGCAGTTCTTC. Translating it yields CAAGDLYNEQFF.

The chain uses TRBV27 and TRBJ2-1; D is ambiguous. Trimming cost V 5 bases and J 2 bases, with 10 bases left between them. In germline, CDR1 is MNHEY, CDR2 SMNVEV (reference sequence). The CDR3 is made up of 14 amino acids. The DNA for the CDR3 is TGTGCCAGCAGTCATCGACATACCTACAATGAGCAGTTCTTC. Encoded protein: CASSHRHTYNEQFF.